This TCR beta chain originates from a study of PD-1 blockade in classical Hodgkin lymphoma. Sequencing was performed with immunoSEQ multiplex PCR; in TCRdb, only in-frame clones are kept and a portion is missing. The sample holds about 43,000 clones; roughly three quarters are singletons and the top ten take 2.5% to 3%. The CDR3 totals 16 residues. Germline V gives CDR1 MDHEN, CDR2 SYDVKM. Trimming pared 3 bases from V and 7 bases from J, leaving 18 bases between. Relapse was seen in all patients after autologous stem cell transplantation, and brentuximab vedotin exposure was variable. The gene calls are TRBV28 and TRBJ2-2; D unclear. The material sequenced was peripheral blood mononuclear cells (PBMCs), taken before the second cycle of nivolumab. The receptor's source is a human donor with classical Hodgkin lymphoma. The CDR3 bases are TGTGCCAGCAGTTTGCTTGAGACAACGTTTGGCGGGGAGCTGTTTTTT. Amino acid sequence: CASSLLETTFGGELFF.